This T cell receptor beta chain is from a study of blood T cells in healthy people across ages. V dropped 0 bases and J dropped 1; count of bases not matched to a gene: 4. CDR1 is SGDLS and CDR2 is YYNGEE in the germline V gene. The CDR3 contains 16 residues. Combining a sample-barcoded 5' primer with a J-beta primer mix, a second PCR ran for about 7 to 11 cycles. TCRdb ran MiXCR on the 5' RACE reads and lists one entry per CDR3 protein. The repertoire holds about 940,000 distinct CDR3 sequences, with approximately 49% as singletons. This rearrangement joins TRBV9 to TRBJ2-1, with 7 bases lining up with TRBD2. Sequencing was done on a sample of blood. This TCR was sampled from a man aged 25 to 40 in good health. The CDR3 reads CASSVGAGPSYNEQFF. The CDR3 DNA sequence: TGTGCCAGCAGCGTAGGAGCGGGGCCTTCCTACAATGAGCAGTTCTTC.